Listed below are T cell receptor beta chains from one sample, sequenced in a study of T cell responses to AZD1222 COVID-19 vaccine. Clones were sequenced by immunoSEQ multiplex PCR, and TCRdb holds only the in-frame ones, with some missing. The data show approximately 60,000 clones, 70% to 90% seen once. The specimen comprised peripheral blood, sampled 28 days after the second AZD1222 dose. The receptors stem from an adult who received the AZD1222 COVID-19 vaccine. Each CDR3 is given with its conserved first and last residue.

j_call,v_call,cdr3_aa
TRBJ2-3,TRBV19,CASSIWGRERADTQYF
TRBJ2-3,TRBV19,CASSIYTGPGNTDTQYF
TRBJ1-1,TRBV11-2,CASSLVLGQGASRTEAFF
TRBJ1-2,TRBV3-1/TRBV3-2,CASSQEGVQVYGYTF
TRBJ2-5,TRBV3-1/TRBV3-2,CASSQTRETQYF
TRBJ2-5,TRBV7-2,CASSLAGWETQYF
TRBJ1-4,TRBV5-1,CASSLAPKTGLGSNEKLFF
TRBJ2-7,TRBV18,CASSPMDGSYEQYF
TRBJ2-3,TRBV3-1/TRBV3-2,CASSRRLAGAGDTQYF
TRBJ2-2,TRBV6-4,CASSREPGQGPTGELFF
TRBJ1-2,TRBV14,CASSDRGSYGYTF
TRBJ2-5,TRBV7-2,CASSSGGRAGETQYF
TRBJ2-7,TRBV7-2,CASSTLPGASYEQYF
TRBJ1-2,TRBV7-9,CASRHGWRHHSYGYTF
TRBJ1-2,TRBV24-1,CATSDFFRDSGYTF
TRBJ2-2,TRBV9,CASSVGSRARELFF
TRBJ2-3,TRBV9,CASSVGRQAGGPTDTQYF
TRBJ1-1,TRBV28,CASSLGTGSMNTEAFF
TRBJ2-2,TRBV19,CASSAPGSATGELFF
TRBJ2-7,TRBV7-8,CASSPNRAGYEQYF
TRBJ1-2,TRBV19,CASTDDRGQTYGYTF
TRBJ1-2,TRBV28,CASSLGAARGYTF
TRBJ2-7,TRBV19,CASSPRIGIEQYF
TRBJ1-6,TRBV28,CASSPSDRGRSPLHF
TRBJ1-1,TRBV28,CASSPGQGPLAFF
TRBJ1-4,TRBV2,CASSREGSISGEKLFF
TRBJ2-7,TRBV6-1,CASSEAQGSSYEQYF
TRBJ1-2,TRBV5-4,CASSFGGTSYGYTF
TRBJ1-6,TRBV28,CASSSPGQGVVPLHF
TRBJ1-2,TRBV6-5,CASSPDNNYGYTF
TRBJ1-2,TRBV28,CASSSAGTGDYGYTF
TRBJ2-7,TRBV11-2,CASSRDQTYEQYF